This T cell receptor beta chain comes out of a study of blood T cell repertoires in COVID-19. Study information: COVID-19 samples from acute and convalescent phases originated in the United States, Italy and Spain. From T cells, B-cell-depleted T cells, or PBMCs came the material, which was cDNA or gDNA.

CDR1 is SGDLS, CDR2 YYNGEE, per germline. The CDR3 spans 14 residues. V was clipped by 4 bases and J by 5 bases; unmatched bases: 4. In the original analysis: For nucleated cells, counts were estimated from reference gene primer amplification. TCRdb's copy holds only in-frame clones and misses some; the assay was immunoSEQ multiplex PCR. The V and J calls and clone size come from that table; D and trimming were worked out from the DNA. The sample gives just under 65,000 clones, around 80% of which show up once; 5.3% is in the top ten. The origin of this receptor is a human donor in a cohort sampled during active COVID-19. Sequences were obtained from peripheral blood. The chain employs TRBV9 and TRBJ1-1; 11 positions match TRBD1. The DNA of the CDR3 is TGTGCCAGCAGCACGGGACAGGGGGGAACTGAAGCTTTCTTT. Amino acids: CASSTGQGGTEAFF.